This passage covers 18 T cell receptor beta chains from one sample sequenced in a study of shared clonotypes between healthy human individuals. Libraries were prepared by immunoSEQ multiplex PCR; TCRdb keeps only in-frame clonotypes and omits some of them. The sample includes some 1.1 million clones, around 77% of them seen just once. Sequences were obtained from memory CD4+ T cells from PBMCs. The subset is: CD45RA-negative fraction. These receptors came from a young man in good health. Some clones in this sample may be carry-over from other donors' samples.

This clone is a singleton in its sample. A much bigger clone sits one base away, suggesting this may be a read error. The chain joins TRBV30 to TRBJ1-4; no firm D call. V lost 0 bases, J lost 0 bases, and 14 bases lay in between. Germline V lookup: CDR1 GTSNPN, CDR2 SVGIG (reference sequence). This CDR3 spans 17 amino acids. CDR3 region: CAWSVNSGHATNEKLFF. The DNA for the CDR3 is TGTGCCTGGAGTGTTAACAGTGGCCATGCAACTAATGAAAAACTGTTTTTT.

This CDR3 reads CASSLLPTSSTDTQYF. DNA of the CDR3: TGTGCCAGCAGTTTACTTCCGACTAGCTCCACAGATACGCAGTATTTT. This chain joins TRBV27 and TRBJ2-3; 7 positions match TRBD2. V was pared by 2 bases and J by 2 bases, with 7 bases of the junction left unmatched. Germline V gene sequence: CDR1 MNHEY, CDR2 SMNVEV (reference sequence). The CDR3 spans 16 residues.

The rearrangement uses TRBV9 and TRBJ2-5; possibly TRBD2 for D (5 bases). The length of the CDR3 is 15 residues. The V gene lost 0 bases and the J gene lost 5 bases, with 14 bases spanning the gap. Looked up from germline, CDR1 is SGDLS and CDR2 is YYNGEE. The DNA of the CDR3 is TGTGCCAGCAGCGTAGTTCAAGGAGGAGTGGAGACCCAGTACTTC. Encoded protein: CASSVVQGGVETQYF.

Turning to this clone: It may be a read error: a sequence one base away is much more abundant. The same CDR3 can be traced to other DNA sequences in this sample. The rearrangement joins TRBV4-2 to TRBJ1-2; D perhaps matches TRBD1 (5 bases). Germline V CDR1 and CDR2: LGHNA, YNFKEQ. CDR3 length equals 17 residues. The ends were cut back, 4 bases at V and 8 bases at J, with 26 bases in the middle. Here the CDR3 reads CASSPGSGREYGYGYTF. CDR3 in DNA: TGTGCCAGCAGCCCAGGGTCGGGCAGGGAGTACGGCTACGGCTACACCTTC.

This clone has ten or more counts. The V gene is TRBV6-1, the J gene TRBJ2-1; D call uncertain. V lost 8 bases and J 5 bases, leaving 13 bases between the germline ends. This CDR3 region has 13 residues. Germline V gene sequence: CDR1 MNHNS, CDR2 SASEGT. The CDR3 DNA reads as TGTGCCAGCTCAATAGGACGAAACAATGAGCAGTTCTTC. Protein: CASSIGRNNEQFF.

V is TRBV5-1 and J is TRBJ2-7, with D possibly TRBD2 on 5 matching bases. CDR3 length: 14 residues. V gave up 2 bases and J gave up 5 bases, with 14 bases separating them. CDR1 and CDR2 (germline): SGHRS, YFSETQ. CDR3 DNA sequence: TGCGCCAGCAGCTTTTGGGCAGAGGAGGACGAGCAGTACTTC. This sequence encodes CASSFWAEEDEQYF.

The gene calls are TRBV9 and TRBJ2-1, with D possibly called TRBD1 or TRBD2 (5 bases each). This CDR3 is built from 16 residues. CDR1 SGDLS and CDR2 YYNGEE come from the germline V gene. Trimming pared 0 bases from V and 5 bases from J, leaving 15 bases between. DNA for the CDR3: TGTGCCAGCAGCGTAGCGGGGACGACCTTCGACAATGAGCAGTTCTTC. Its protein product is CASSVAGTTFDNEQFF.

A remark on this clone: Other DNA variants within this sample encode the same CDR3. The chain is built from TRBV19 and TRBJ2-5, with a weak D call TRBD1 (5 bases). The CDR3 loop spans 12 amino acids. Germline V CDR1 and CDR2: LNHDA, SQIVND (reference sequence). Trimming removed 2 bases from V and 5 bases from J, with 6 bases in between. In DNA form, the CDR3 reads TGTGCCAGTAGTATATGGGGCGAGACCCAGTACTTC. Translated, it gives CASSIWGETQYF.

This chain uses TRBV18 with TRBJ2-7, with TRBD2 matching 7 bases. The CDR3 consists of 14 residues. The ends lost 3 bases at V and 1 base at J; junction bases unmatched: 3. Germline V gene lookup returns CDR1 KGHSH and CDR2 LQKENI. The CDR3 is CASSPIAGSYEQYF. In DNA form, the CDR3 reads TGTGCCAGCTCACCCATAGCGGGTTCCTACGAGCAGTACTTC.

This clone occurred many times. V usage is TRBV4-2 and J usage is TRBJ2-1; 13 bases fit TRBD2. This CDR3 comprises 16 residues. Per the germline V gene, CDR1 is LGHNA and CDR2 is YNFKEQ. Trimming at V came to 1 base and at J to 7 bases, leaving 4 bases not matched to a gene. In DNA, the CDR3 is TGTGCCAGCAGCCAAGGGGGGACTAGCGGGGATAATGAGCAGTTCTTC. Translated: CASSQGGTSGDNEQFF.

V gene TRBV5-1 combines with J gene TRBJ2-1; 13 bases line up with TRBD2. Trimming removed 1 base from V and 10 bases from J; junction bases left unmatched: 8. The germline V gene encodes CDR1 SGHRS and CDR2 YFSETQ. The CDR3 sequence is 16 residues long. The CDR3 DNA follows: TGCGCCAGCAGCTTGTCGGGTGGACTAGCGGGAGAAGAGCAGTTCTTC. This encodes CASSLSGGLAGEEQFF. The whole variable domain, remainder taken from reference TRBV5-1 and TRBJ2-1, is KAGVTQTPRYLIKTRGQQVTLSCSPISGHRSVSWYQQTPGQGLQFLFEYFSETQRNKGNFPGRFSGRQFSNSRSEMNVSTLELGDSALYLCASSLSGGLAGEEQFFGPGTRLTVL.

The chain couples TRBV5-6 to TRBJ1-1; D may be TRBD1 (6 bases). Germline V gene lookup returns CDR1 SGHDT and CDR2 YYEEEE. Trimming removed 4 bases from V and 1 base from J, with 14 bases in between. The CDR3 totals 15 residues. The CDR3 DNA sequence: TGTGCCAGCAGCCCCGAGACAGGAGGGAACACTGAAGCTTTCTTT. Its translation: CASSPETGGNTEAFF. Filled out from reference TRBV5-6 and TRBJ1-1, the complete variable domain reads DAGVTQSPTHLIKTRGQQVTLRCSPKSGHDTVSWYQQALGQGPQFIFQYYEEEERQRGNFPDRFSGHQFPNYSSELNVNALLLGDSALYLCASSPETGGNTEAFFGQGTRLTVV.

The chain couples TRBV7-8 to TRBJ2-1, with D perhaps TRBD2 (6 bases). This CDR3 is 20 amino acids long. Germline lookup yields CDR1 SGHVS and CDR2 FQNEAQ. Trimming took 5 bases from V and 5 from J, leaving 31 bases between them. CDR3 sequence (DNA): TGTGCCAGCAGCCTCCCTATAGGGCTAGCGTCGCGCTACGGGAACAATGAGCAGTTCTTC. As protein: CASSLPIGLASRYGNNEQFF.

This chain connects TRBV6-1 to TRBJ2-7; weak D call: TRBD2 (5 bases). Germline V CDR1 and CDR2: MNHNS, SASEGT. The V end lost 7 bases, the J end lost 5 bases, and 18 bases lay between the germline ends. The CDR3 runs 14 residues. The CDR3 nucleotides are TGTGCCAGCACCGCCGGGGTTAGAGGCCACGAGCAGTACTTC. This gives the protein CASTAGVRGHEQYF.

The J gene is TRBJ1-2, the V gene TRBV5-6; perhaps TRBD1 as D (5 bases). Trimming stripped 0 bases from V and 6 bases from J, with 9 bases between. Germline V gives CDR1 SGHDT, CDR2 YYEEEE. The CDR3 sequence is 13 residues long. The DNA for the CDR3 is TGTGCCAGCAGCTTGGTGGGGGTAGATGGCTACACCTTC. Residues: CASSLVGVDGYTF. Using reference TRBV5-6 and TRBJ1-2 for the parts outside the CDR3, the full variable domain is DAGVTQSPTHLIKTRGQQVTLRCSPKSGHDTVSWYQQALGQGPQFIFQYYEEEERQRGNFPDRFSGHQFPNYSSELNVNALLLGDSALYLCASSLVGVDGYTFGSGTRLTVV.

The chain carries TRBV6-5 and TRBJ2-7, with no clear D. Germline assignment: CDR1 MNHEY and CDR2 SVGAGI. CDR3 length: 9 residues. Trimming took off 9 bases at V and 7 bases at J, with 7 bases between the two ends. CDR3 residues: CARPPEQYF. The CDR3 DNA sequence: TGTGCCAGACCCCCGGAGCAGTACTTC.

The DNA for the CDR3 is TGTGCCAGCAGTGAAGCCCGAGGATCAACGTCCCGTCGGAACACTGAAGCTTTCTTT. Its translation: CASSEARGSTSRRNTEAFF. The rearrangement uses TRBV2 and TRBJ1-1; D is undetermined. The germline V and J ends were trimmed by 0 bases and 1 base, with 21 bases remaining between them. Looked up from germline, CDR1 is SNHLY and CDR2 is FYNNEI. The CDR3 has 19 residues.

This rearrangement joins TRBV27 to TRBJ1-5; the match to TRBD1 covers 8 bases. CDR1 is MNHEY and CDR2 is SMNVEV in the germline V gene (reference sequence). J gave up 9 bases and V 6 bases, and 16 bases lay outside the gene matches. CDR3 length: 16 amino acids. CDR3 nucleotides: TGTGCCAGCAGGGGGAAGGGACAGGACACCGCCCGGCCCCAGCATTTT. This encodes CASRGKGQDTARPQHF.